This entry concerns a single TCR beta chain. Its antigen is not identified. Germline lookup yields CDR1 ENHRY and CDR2 SYGVKD. V was cut by 7 bases and J by 6 bases, with 15 bases left in between. The CDR3 sequence is 13 residues long. These data are taken from a study of cytomegalovirus exposure and HLA in healthy donors. With 60 Vbeta and 13 Jbeta primers, the PCR was carried out. The assay was immunoSEQ multiplex PCR, and TCRdb's table has in-frame clones only and misses some. The table for this sample gives about 77,000 clones. Study results and limitations: A classifier reportedly called cytomegalovirus status with high sensitivity and specificity. The study designated roughly 150 TCR beta chains cytomegalovirus-associated. A missense DCLRE1C variant was associated with V- and J-gene trimming of TCR beta chains in a later analysis, and an independent cohort replicated the association.

The source material was PBMCs. The TCR originated in a man aged 45-65 years in good health and CMV-seropositive. V gene TRBV10-3 combines with J gene TRBJ1-1, with no clear D. The CDR3 loop reads CAITYGEKSEAFF. The CDR3 DNA sequence: TGTGCCATCACTTACGGTGAAAAATCTGAAGCTTTCTTT.